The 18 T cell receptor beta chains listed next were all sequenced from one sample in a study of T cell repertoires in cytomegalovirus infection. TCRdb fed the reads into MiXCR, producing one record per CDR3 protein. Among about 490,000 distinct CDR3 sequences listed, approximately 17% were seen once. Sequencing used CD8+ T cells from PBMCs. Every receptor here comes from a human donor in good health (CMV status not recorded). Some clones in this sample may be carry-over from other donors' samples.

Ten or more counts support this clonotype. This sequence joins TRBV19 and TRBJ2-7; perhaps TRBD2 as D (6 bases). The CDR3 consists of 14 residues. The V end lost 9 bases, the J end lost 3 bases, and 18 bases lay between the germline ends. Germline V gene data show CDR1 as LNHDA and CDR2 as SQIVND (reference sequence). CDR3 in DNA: TGTGCCAGCAGCGCCGGGACTGGAGACTACGAGCAGTACTTC. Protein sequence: CASSAGTGDYEQYF.

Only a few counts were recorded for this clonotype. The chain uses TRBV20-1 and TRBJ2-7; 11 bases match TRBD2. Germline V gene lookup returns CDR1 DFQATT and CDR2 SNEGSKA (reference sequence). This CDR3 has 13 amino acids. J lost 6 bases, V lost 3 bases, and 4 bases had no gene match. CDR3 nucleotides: TGCAGTGCTAGGGCTAGCGGGGGGATCGAGCAGTACTTC. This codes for CSARASGGIEQYF.

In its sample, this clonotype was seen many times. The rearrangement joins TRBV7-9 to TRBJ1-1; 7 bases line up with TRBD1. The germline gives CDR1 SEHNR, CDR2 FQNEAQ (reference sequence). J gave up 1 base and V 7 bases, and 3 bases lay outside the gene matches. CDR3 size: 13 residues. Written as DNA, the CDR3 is TGTGCCAGCATCGACAGGGCGAACACTGAAGCTTTCTTT. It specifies CASIDRANTEAFF.

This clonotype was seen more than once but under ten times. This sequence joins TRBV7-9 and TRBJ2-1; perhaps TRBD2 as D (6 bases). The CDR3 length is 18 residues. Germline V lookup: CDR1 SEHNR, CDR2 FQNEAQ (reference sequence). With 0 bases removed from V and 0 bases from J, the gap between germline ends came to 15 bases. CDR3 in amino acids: CASSLAQPRGGSYNEQFF. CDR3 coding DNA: TGTGCCAGCAGCTTAGCGCAGCCGAGGGGAGGCTCCTACAATGAGCAGTTCTTC.

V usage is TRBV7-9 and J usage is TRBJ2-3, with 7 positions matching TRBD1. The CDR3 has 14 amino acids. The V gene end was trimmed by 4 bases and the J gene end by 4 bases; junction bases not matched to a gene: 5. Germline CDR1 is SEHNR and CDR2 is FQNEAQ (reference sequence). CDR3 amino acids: CASSSTGPADTQYF. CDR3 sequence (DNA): TGTGCCAGCAGCTCGACAGGGCCCGCAGATACGCAGTATTTT.

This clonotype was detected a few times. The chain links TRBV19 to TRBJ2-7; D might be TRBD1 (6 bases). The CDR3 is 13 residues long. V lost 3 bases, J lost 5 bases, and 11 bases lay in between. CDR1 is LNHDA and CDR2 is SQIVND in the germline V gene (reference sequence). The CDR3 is CASSIQGFHEQYF. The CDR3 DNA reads TGTGCCAGTAGTATCCAGGGGTTCCACGAGCAGTACTTC.

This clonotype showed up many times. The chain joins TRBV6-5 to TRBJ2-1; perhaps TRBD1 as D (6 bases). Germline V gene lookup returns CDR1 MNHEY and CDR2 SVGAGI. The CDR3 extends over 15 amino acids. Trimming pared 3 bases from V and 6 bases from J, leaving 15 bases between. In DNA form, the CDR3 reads TGTGCCAGCAGTTATTCTGGACAGCTAGGCAATGAGCAGTTCTTC. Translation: CASSYSGQLGNEQFF.

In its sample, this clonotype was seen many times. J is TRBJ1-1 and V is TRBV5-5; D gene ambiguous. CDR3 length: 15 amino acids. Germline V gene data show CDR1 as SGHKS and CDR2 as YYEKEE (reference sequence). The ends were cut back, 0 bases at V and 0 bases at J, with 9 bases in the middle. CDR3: CASSLVGTLNTEAFF. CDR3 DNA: TGTGCCAGCAGCTTGGTAGGTACCCTGAACACTGAAGCTTTCTTT.

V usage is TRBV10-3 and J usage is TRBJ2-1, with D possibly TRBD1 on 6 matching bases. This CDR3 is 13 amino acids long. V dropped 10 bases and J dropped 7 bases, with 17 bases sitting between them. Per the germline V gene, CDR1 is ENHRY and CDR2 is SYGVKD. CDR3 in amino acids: CATVQGEGNEQFF. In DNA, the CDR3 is TGTGCCACCGTACAGGGCGAAGGGAATGAGCAGTTCTTC.

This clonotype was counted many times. CDR3 coding DNA: TGTGCCATCAGTGAGCCAGGACTAGCGGAAACCTACGAGCAGTACTTC. Its translation is CAISEPGLAETYEQYF. The V call is TRBV10-3, the J call TRBJ2-7, with 10 bases that match TRBD2. V shed 2 bases and J 2 bases; nucleotides not matched to a gene: 6. Germline CDR1 ENHRY, CDR2 SYGVKD. This CDR3 region has 16 residues.

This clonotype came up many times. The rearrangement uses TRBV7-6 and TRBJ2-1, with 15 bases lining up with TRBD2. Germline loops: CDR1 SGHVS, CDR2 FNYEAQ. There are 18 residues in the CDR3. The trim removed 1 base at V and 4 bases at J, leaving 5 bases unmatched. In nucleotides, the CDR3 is TGTGCCAGCAGCTTAGGGACTAGCGGGAGGGCCTCTTACAATGAGCAGTTCTTC. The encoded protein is CASSLGTSGRASYNEQFF.

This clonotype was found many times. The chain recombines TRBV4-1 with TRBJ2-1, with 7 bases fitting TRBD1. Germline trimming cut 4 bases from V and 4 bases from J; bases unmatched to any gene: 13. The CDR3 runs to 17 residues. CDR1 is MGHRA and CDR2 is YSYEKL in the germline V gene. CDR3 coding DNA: TGCGCCAGCAGCCCAAGTCCCGGGACAGACGTATACAATGAGCAGTTCTTC. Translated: CASSPSPGTDVYNEQFF.

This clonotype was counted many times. This chain's CDR3 is CASSYSGREQYF. CDR3 in DNA: TGTGCCAGCAGTTACTCGGGACGGGAGCAGTACTTC. This chain connects TRBV6-5 to TRBJ2-7; D might be TRBD1 or TRBD2, each matching 5 bases. Trimming took 0 bases from V and 7 from J, leaving 7 bases between them. This CDR3 has 12 amino acids. Germline CDR1 is MNHEY and CDR2 is SVGAGI.

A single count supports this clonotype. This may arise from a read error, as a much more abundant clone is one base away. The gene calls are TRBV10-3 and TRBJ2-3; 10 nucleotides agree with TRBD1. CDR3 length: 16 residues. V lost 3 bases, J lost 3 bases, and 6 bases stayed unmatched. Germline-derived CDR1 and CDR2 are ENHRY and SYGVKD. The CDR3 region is CAISDPTGGKTDTQYF. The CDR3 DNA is TGTGCCATCAGTGACCCGACAGGGGGCAAGACAGATACGCAGTATTTT.

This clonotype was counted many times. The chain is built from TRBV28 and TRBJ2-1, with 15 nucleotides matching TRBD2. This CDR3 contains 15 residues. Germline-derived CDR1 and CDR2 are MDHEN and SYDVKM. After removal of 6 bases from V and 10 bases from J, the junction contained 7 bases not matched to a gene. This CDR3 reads CASRGGLAGGSEQFF. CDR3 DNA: TGTGCCAGCAGGGGCGGACTAGCGGGAGGGAGCGAGCAGTTCTTC. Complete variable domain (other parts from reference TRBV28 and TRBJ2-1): DVKVTQSSRYLVKRTGEKVFLECVQDMDHENMFWYRQDPGLGLRLIYFSYDVKMKEKGDIPEGYSVSREKKERFSLILESASTNQTSMYLCASRGGLAGGSEQFFGPGTRLTVL.

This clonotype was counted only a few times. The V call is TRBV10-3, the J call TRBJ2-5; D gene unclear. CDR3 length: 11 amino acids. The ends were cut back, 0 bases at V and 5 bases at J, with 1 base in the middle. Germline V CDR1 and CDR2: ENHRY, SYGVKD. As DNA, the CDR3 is TGTGCCATCAGTGAGTCGGAGACCCAGTACTTC. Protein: CAISESETQYF.

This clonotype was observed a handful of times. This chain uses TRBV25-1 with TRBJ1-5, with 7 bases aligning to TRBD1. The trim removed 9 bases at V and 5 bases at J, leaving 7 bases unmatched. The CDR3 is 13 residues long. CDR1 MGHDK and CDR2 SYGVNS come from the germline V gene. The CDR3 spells CASSDRSDQPQHF. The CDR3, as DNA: TGTGCCAGTTCGGACAGGTCCGATCAGCCCCAGCATTTT. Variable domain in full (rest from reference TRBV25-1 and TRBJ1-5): EADIYQTPRYLVIGTGKKITLECSQTMGHDKMYWYQQDPGMELHLIHYSYGVNSTEKGDLSSESTVSRIRTEHFPLTLESARPSHTSQYLCASSDRSDQPQHFGDGTRLSIL.

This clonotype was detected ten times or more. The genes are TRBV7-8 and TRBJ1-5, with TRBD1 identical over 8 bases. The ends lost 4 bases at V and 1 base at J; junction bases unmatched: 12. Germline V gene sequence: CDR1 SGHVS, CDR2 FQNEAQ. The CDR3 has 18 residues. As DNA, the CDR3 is TGTGCCAGCAGCTGGGGGATGGCAGGGGGCTTAAGCAATCAGCCCCAGCATTTT. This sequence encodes CASSWGMAGGLSNQPQHF.